The clone carrying this TCR beta chain was counted once. What it binds is not known. This record belongs to a study of cytomegalovirus exposure and HLA in healthy donors. Across the whole study: A later analysis reported the same platform for the 110 or so validation repertoires and the approximately 640 first-cohort repertoires. Study-level points and caveats: TCR beta chains numbering some 160 were designated cytomegalovirus-associated. The CMV antigen specificity of a few CMV-associated chains was confirmed through in vitro analysis.

Method: immunoSEQ multiplex PCR; TCRdb's copy keeps in-frame clones and lacks some. The sample gives about 56,000 clones, roughly 93% of which show up once; around 1.7% is in the top ten. The CDR3 runs 13 residues. Per germline, CDR1 SGHRS and CDR2 YFSETQ. The V gene lost 0 bases and the J gene lost 6 bases, with 10 bases spanning the gap. The chain carries TRBV5-1 and TRBJ2-7, with D unclear. Sequenced input: PBMCs. This receptor was identified in a woman between 18 and 29 years old in good health and CMV-seropositive. For the CDR3, the DNA is TGCGCCAGCAGCTTGGACAGTCTGGGCGAGCAGTACTTC. It codes for CASSLDSLGEQYF.